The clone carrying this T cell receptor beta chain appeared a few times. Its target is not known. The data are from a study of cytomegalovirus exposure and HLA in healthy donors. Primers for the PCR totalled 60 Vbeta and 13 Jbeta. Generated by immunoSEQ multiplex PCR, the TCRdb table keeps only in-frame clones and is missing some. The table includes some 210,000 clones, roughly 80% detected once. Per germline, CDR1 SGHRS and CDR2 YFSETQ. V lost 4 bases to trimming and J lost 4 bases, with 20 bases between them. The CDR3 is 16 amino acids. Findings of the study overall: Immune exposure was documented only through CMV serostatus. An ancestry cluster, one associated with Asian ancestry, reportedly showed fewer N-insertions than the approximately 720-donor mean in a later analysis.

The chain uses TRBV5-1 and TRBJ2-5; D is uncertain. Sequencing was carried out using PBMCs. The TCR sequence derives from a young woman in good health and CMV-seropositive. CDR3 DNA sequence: TGCGCCAGCAGCCCCCCCGGGTTTCGACGGTTAGAGACCCAGTACTTC. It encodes CASSPPGFRRLETQYF.